This TCR beta chain was captured in a study of shared clonotypes between healthy human individuals. Overall study: The donor pool was made up of a couple of women and three men aged 18 to 49. Each donor had three CD4 naive, three CD4 memory, two CD8 naive and one CD8 memory plate. Overall study findings and caveats: Memory subsets generally showed lower estimated richness than naive subsets. Only blood was sampled; tissue repertoires likely differ.

Naive CD8 cells were CD45RO-negative, positively selected for CCR7, excluding terminally differentiated effector memory CD45RA+ cells. CDR1 is MDHEN, CDR2 SYDVKM, per germline. The CDR3 length is 15 residues. Trimming took off 4 bases at V and 1 base at J, with 13 bases between the two ends. Notes on this clone: Its target is not known.

TCRdb keeps only in-frame clones here, not all; method: immunoSEQ multiplex PCR. The sample lists around 1.9 million clones, roughly 95% occurring once. This rearrangement joins TRBV28 to TRBJ1-1; D is uncertain. The sample taken for sequencing was naive CD8+ T cells from PBMCs. The TCR comes from a man aged 18-30 years in good health. Some clones in this sample may be carry-over from other donors' samples. The CDR3 sequence is CASSSHEKRNTEAFF. The CDR3 DNA sequence: TGTGCCAGCAGTTCCCACGAAAAGCGGAACACTGAAGCTTTCTTT.